This entry features one T cell receptor (beta chain) sequence. Only in-frame clones appear in the TCRdb table, and some are missing; sequencing was by immunoSEQ multiplex PCR. The table has roughly 200,000 clones, roughly 81% seen once. This sample was taken from a study of blood T cell repertoires in COVID-19. Across the whole study: Sources were T cells, B-cell-depleted T cells, or PBMCs; the material itself was cDNA or gDNA.

The CDR3 is made up of 14 amino acids. V was cut by 0 bases and J by 3 bases, with 8 bases left in between. Per the germline V gene, CDR1 is SGHTA and CDR2 is FQGTGA. This chain uses TRBV7-3 with TRBJ1-1, with TRBD1 as a possible D gene (5 bases). The sequencing sample was made of peripheral blood. The TCR originated in an elderly woman with acute or convalescent COVID-19. Written as DNA, the CDR3 is TGTGCCAGCAGCTTAACGGGGGGTGACACTGAAGCTTTCTTT. As protein: CASSLTGGDTEAFF.